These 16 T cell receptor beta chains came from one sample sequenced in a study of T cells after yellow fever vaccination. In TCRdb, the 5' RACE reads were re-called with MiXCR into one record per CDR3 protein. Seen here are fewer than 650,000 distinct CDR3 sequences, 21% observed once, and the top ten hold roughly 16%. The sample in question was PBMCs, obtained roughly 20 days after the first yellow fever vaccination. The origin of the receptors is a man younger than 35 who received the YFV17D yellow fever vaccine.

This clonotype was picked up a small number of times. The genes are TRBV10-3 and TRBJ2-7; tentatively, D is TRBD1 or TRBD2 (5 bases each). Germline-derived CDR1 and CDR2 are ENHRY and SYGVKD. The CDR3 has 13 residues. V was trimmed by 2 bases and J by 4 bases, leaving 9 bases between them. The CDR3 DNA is TGTGCCATCAGTGAGAGGGACGGTTACGAGCAGTACGTC. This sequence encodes CAISERDGYEQYV.

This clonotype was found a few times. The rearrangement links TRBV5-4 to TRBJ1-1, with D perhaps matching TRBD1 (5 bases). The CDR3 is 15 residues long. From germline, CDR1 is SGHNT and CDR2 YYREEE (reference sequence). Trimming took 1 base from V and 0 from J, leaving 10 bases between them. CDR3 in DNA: TGTGCCAGCAGCTTGATAGGGACCATGAACACTGAAGCTTTCTTT. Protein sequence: CASSLIGTMNTEAFF.

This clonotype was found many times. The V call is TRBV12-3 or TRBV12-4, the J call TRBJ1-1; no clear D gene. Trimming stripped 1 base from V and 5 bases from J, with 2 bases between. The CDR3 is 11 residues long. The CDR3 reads CASSLGTEAFF. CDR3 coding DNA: TGTGCCAGCAGTTTAGGGACTGAAGCTTTCTTT.

The CDR3 DNA follows: TGTGCCAGCAGCTTAGCGGGGTCAGGATATAATGAAAAACTGTTTTTT. Its protein is CASSLAGSGYNEKLFF. The genes are TRBV7-2 and TRBJ1-4, with D unclear. Germline CDR1 is SGHTA and CDR2 is FQGNSA. The germline V and J ends were trimmed by 0 bases and 4 bases, with 12 bases remaining between them. The CDR3 covers 16 residues.

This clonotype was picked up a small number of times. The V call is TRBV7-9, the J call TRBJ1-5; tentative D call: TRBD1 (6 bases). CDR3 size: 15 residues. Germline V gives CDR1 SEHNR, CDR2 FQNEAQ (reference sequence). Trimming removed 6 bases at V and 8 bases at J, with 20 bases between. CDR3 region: CASSQQGSSREPQHF. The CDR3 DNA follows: TGTGCCAGCAGTCAACAGGGTTCTTCGCGGGAGCCCCAGCATTTT.

CDR3: CASSLVGPHTPLHF. CDR3 DNA: TGTGCCAGCAGCTTGGTGGGGCCCCATACACCCCTCCACTTT. This chain connects TRBV5-6 to TRBJ1-6, with D maybe TRBD1 (5 bases). The CDR3 is 14 amino acids. Germline CDR1 SGHDT, CDR2 YYEEEE. The V end lost 0 bases, the J end lost 11 bases, and 12 bases lay between the germline ends.

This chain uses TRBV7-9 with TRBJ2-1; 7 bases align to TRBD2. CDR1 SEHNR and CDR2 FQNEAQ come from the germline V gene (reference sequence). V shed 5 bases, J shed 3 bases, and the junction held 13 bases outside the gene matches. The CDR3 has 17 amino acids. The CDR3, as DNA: TGTGCCAGCAGCCCTCAGCCGGGCGGGGGATACTACAATGAGCAGTTCTTC. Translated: CASSPQPGGGYYNEQFF.

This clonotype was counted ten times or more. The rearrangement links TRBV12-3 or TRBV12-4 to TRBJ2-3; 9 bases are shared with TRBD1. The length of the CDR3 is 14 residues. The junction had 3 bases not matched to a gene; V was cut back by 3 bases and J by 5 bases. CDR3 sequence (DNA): TGTGCCAGCAGTTTGACAGGGGGTAAAGATACGCAGTATTTT. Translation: CASSLTGGKDTQYF.

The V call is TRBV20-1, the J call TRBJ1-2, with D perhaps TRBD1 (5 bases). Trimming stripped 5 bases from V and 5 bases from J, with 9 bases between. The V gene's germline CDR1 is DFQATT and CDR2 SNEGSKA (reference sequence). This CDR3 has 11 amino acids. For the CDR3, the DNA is TGCAGTGCTGGCAGGGCGTATGGCTACACCTTC. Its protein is CSAGRAYGYTF.

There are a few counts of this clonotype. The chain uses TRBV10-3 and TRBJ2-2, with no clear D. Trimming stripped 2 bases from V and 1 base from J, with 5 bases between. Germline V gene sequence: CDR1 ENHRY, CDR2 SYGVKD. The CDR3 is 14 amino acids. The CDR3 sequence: CAISETVNTGELFF. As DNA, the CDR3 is TGTGCCATCAGTGAGACAGTGAACACCGGGGAGCTGTTTTTT.

The CDR3 protein is CASSQETGGQETQYF. The CDR3 DNA reads as TGTGCCAGCAGCCAGGAAACAGGGGGTCAAGAGACCCAGTACTTC. The chain combines TRBV3-1 with TRBJ2-5, with TRBD1 identical over 8 bases. Trimming at V came to 3 bases and at J to 2 bases, leaving 5 bases not matched to a gene. Per the germline V gene, CDR1 is LGHDT and CDR2 is YNNKEL (reference sequence). The CDR3 is 15 amino acids.

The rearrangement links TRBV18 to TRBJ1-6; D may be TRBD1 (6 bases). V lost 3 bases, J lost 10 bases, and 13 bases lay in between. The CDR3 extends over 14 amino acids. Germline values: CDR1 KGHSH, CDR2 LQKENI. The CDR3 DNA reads TGTGCCAGCTCACCCGGGACACGAGGATCACCCCTCCACTTT. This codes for CASSPGTRGSPLHF.

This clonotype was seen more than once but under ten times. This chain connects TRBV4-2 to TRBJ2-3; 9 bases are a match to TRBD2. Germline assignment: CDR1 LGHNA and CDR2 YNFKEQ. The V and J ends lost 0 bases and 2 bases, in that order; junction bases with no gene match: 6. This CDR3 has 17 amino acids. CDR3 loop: CASSQDGRGGPTDTQYF. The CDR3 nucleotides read TGTGCCAGCAGCCAAGATGGGCGGGGGGGCCCCACAGATACGCAGTATTTT.

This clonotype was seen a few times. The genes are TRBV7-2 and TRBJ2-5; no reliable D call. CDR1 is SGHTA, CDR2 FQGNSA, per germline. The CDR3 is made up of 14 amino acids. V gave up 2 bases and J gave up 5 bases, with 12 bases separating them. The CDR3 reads CASSLRAATETQYF. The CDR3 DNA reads TGTGCCAGCAGCTTAAGAGCAGCGACGGAGACCCAGTACTTC.

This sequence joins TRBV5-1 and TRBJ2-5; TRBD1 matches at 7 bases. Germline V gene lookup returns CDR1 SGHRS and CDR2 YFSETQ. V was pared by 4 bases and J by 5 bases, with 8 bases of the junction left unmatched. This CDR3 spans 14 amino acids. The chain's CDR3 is CASSILGGRETQYF. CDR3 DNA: TGCGCCAGCAGCATTCTAGGGGGCAGGGAGACCCAGTACTTC.

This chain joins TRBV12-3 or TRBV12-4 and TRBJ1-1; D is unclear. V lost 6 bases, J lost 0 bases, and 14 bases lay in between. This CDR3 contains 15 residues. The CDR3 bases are TGTGCCAGCAGGGGTCAATCTACTATGAACACTGAAGCTTTCTTT. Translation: CASRGQSTMNTEAFF.